This TCR beta chain comes out of a study of long-term antiretroviral therapy in people with HIV. Study observations and caveats: Every time point showed a repertoire led by clones expanded before ART.

Researchers report immunoSEQ v3.0 was run at survey level. The method was immunoSEQ multiplex PCR; TCRdb's version includes in-frame clones alone and lacks a portion of them. The top ten hold over 5% of the sample, which has 29,000 or so clones, more than 85% seen once. Trimming removed 10 bases at V and 4 bases at J, with 12 bases between. Per germline, CDR1 SNHLY and CDR2 FYNNEI. The length of the CDR3 is 12 residues. On this clone itself: Its antigen is undetermined.

V usage is TRBV2 and J usage is TRBJ2-3; TRBD1 is a possible D gene (6 bases). The TCR was taken from a woman between 35 and 50 years old with HIV. The sequences come from unsorted PBMCs, collected about 6.5 years after starting antiretroviral therapy. The CDR3: CANNRVPDTQYF. Here the CDR3 DNA reads TGTGCCAATAACAGGGTCCCAGATACGCAGTATTTT.